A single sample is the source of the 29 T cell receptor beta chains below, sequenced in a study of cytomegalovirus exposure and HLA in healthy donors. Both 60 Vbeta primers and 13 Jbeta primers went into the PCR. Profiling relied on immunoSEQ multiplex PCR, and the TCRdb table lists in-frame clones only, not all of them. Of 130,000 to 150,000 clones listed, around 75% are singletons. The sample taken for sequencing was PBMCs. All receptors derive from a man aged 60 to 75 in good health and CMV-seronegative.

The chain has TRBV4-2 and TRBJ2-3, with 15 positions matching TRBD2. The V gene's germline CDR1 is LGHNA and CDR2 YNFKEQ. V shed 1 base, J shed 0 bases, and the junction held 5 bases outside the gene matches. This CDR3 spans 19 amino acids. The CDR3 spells CASSQGTSGRAKSTDTQYF. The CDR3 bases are TGTGCCAGCAGCCAAGGGACTAGCGGGAGGGCCAAGAGCACAGATACGCAGTATTTT.

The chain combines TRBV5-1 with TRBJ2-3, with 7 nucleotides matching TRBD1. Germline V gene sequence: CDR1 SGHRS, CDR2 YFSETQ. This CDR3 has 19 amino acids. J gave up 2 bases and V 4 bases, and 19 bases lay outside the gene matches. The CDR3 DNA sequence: TGCGCCAGCAGCACAACACCTCCGACAGGGAATGGGGCCACAGATACGCAGTATTTT. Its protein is CASSTTPPTGNGATDTQYF.

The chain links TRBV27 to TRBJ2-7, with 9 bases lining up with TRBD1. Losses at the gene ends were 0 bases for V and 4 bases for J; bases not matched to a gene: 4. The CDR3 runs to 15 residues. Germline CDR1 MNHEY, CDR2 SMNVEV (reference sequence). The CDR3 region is CASSLSTGGSYEQYF. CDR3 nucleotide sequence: TGTGCCAGCAGTTTATCGACAGGGGGGTCGTACGAGCAGTACTTC.

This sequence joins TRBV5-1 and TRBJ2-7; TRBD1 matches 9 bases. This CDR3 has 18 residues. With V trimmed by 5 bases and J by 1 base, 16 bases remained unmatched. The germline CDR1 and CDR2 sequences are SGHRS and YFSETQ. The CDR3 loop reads CASSLVSAPGTGSYEQYF. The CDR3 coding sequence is TGCGCCAGCAGTTTAGTTTCTGCTCCCGGGACAGGGTCCTACGAGCAGTACTTC.

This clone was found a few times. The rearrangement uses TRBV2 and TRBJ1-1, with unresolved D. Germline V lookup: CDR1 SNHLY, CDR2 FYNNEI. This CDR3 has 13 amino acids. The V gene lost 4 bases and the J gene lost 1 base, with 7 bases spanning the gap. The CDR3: CASSGERNTEAFF. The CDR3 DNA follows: TGTGCCAGCAGTGGGGAGAGGAACACTGAAGCTTTCTTT. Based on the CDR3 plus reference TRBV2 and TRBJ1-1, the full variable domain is EPEVTQTPSHQVTQMGQEVILRCVPISNHLYFYWYRQILGQKVEFLVSFYNNEISEKSEIFDDQFSVERPDGSNFTLKIRSTKLEDSAMYFCASSGERNTEAFFGQGTRLTVV.

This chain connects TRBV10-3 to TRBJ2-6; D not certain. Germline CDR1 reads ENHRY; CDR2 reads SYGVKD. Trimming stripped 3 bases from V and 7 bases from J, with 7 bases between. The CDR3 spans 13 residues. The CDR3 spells CAISDTAANVLTF. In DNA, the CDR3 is TGTGCCATCAGTGATACTGCTGCCAACGTCCTGACTTTC.

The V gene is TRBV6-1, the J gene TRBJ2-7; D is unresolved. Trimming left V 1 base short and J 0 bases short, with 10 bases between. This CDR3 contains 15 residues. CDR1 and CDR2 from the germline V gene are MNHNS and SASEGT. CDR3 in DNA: TGTGCCAGCAGTGAAGATATGGCAATCTCCTACGAGCAGTACTTC. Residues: CASSEDMAISYEQYF.

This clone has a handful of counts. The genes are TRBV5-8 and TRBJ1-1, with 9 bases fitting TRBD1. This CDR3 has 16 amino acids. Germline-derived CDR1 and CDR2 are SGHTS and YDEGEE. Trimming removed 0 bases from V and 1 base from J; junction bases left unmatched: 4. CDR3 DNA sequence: TGTGCCAGCAGCTTGGGGGGGGACAGGGCGAACACTGAAGCTTTCTTT. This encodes CASSLGGDRANTEAFF.

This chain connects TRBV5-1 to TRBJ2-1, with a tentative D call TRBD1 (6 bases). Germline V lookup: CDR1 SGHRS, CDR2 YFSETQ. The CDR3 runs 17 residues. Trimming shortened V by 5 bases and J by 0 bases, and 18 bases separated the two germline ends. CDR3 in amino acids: CASRSDSSLSSYNEQFF. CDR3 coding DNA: TGCGCCAGCAGGTCGGACAGTTCGCTTAGCTCCTACAATGAGCAGTTCTTC.

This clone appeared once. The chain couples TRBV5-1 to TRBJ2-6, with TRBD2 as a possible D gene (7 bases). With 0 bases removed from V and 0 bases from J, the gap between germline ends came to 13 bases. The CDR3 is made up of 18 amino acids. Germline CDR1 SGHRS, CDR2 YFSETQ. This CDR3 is CASSLEGGFSSGANVLTF. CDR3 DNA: TGCGCCAGCAGCTTGGAGGGGGGGTTCAGCTCTGGGGCCAACGTCCTGACTTTC. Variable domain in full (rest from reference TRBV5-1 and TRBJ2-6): KAGVTQTPRYLIKTRGQQVTLSCSPISGHRSVSWYQQTPGQGLQFLFEYFSETQRNKGNFPGRFSGRQFSNSRSEMNVSTLELGDSALYLCASSLEGGFSSGANVLTFGAGSRLTVL.

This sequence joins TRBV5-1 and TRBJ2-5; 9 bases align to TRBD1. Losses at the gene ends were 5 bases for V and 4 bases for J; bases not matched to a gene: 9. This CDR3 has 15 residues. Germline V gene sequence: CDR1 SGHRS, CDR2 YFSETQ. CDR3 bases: TGCGCCAGCAGTTACCTACAGGGGGCCGGAGAGACCCAGTACTTC. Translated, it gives CASSYLQGAGETQYF.

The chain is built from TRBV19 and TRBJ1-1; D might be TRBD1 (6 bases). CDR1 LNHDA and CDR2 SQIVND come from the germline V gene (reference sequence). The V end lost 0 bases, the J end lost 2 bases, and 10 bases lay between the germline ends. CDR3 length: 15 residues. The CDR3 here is CASSIDRQVNTEAFF. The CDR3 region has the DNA TGTGCCAGTAGTATAGACCGACAGGTTAACACTGAAGCTTTCTTT.

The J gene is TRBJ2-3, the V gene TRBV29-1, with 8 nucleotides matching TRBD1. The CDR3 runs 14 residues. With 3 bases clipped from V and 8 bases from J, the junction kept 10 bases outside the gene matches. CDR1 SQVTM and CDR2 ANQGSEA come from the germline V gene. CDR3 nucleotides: TGCAGCGTTGAGTTAGACAGGGGTCCCTCTACGCAGTATTTT. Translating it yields CSVELDRGPSTQYF.

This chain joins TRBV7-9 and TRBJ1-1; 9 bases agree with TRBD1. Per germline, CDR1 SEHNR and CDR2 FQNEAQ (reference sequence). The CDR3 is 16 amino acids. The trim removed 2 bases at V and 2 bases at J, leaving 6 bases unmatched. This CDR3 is CASSLSRTGANTEAFF. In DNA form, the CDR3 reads TGTGCCAGCAGCTTATCCCGGACAGGGGCCAACACTGAAGCTTTCTTT. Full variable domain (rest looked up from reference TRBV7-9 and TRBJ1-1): DTGVSQNPRHKITKRGQNVTFRCDPISEHNRLYWYRQTLGQGPEFLTYFQNEAQLEKSRLLSDRFSAERPKGSFSTLEIQRTEQGDSAMYLCASSLSRTGANTEAFFGQGTRLTVV.

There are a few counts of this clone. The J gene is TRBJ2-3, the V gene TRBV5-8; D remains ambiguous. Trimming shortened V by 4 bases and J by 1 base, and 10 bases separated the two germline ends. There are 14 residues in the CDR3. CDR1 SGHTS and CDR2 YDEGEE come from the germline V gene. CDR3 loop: CASSLDQGTDTQYF. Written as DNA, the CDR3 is TGTGCCAGCAGCCTTGACCAGGGCACAGATACGCAGTATTTT.

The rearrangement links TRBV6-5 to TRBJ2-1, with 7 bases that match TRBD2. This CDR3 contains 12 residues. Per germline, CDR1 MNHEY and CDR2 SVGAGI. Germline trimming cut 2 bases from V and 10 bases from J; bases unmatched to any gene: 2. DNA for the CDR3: TGTGCCAGCAGTTACGGAGCGGGGGAGCAGTTCTTC. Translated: CASSYGAGEQFF.

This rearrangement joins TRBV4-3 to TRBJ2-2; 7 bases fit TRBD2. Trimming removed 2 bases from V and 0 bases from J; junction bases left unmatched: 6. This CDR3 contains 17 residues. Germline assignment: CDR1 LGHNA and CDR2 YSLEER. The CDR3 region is CASSQNPAGPNTGELFF. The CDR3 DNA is TGCGCCAGCAGCCAAAACCCAGCGGGGCCGAACACCGGGGAGCTGTTTTTT.

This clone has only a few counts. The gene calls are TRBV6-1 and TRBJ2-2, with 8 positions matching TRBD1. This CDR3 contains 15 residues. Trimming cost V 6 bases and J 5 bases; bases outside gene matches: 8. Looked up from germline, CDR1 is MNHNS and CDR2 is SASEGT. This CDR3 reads CASRTGVLSTGELFF. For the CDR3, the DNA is TGTGCCAGCAGGACAGGGGTACTATCGACCGGGGAGCTGTTTTTT.

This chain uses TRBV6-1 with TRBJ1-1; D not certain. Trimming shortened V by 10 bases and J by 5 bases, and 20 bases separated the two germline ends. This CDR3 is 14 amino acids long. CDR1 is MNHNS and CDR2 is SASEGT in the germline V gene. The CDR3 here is CATSESASRTEAFF. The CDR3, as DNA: TGTGCCACAAGCGAGAGTGCGAGTCGTACTGAAGCTTTCTTT.

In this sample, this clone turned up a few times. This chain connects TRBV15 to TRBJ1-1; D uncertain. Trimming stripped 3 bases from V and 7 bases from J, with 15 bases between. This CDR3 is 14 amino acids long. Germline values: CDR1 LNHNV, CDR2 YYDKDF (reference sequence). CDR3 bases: TGTGCCACCAGCAGCGTTGAGCCGGGTTTTGAAGCTTTCTTT. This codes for CATSSVEPGFEAFF.

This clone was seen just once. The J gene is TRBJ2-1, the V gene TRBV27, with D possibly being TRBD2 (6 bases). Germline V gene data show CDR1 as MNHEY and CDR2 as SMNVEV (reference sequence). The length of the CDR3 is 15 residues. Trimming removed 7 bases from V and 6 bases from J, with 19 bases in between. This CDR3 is CASTPVVLASNEQFF. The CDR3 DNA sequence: TGTGCCAGCACCCCGGTTGTCCTAGCGAGCAATGAGCAGTTCTTC.

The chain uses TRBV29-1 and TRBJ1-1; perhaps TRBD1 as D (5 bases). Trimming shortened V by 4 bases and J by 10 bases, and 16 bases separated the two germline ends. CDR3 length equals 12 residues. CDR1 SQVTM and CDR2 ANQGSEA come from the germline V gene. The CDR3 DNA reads TGCAGCGTTGTGGCCGGGGGAGTCGGAGCTTTCTTT. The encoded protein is CSVVAGGVGAFF.

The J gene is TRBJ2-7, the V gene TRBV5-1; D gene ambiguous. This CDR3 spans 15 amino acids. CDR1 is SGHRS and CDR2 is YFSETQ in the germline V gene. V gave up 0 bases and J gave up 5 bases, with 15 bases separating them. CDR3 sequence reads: CASSLAAGYLDEQYF. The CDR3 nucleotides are TGCGCCAGCAGCTTGGCGGCAGGTTATTTGGACGAGCAGTACTTC.

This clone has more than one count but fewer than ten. The CDR3: CASSLVGNQPQHF. CDR3 in DNA: TGTGCCAGCAGTTTGGTCGGGAATCAGCCCCAGCATTTT. V is TRBV27 and J is TRBJ1-5, with D hard to call. This CDR3 region has 13 residues. V shed 3 bases and J shed 4 bases, with 7 bases lying between them. The germline V gene has CDR1 MNHEY and CDR2 SMNVEV (reference sequence).

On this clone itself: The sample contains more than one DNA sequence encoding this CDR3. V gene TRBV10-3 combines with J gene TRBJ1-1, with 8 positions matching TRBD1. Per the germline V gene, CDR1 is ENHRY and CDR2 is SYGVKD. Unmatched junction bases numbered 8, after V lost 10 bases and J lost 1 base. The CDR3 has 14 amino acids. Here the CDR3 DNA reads TGTGCCACCCATGCCGGGACAGGGAACACTGAAGCTTTCTTT. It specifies CATHAGTGNTEAFF.

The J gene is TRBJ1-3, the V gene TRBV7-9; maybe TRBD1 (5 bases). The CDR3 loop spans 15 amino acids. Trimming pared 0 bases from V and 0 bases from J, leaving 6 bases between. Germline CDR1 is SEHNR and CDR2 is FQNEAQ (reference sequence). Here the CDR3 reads CASSLAGGSGNTIYF. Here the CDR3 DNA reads TGTGCCAGCAGCTTAGCGGGGGGCTCTGGAAACACCATATATTTT.

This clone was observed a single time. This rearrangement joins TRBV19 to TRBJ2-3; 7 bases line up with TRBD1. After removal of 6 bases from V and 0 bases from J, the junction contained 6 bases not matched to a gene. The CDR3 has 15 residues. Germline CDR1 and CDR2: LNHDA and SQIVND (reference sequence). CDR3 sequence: CASRLDRSSTDTQYF. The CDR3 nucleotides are TGTGCCAGTAGGCTGGACAGGAGCAGCACAGATACGCAGTATTTT.

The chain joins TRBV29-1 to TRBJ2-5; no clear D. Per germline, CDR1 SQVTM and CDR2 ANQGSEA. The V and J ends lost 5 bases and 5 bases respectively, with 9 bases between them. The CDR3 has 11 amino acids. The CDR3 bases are TGCAGCGTTAGAGGTCAGGAGACCCAGTACTTC. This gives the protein CSVRGQETQYF.

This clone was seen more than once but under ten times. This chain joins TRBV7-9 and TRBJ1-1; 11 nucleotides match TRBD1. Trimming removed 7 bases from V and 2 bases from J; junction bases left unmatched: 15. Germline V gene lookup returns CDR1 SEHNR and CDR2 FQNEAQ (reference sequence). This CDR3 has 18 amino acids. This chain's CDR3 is CASTTGQGAGESNTEAFF. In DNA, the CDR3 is TGTGCCAGCACCACCGGACAGGGGGCAGGTGAGTCCAACACTGAAGCTTTCTTT.